What follows are 10 T cell receptor beta chains derived from one specimen sequenced in a study of blood T cell repertoires in COVID-19. Clones were read by immunoSEQ multiplex PCR, and TCRdb kept only the in-frame ones, dropping some. This sample has more than 150,000 clones, with about 80% found just once. Sequences were obtained from PBMCs or T cells enriched from blood (not recorded which). The receptors here all came from a man aged 55 to 69 who had been exposed to COVID-19.

The chain links TRBV2 to TRBJ1-3, with 7 bases identical to TRBD1. Germline CDR1 is SNHLY and CDR2 is FYNNEI. The CDR3 runs to 14 residues. The DNA of the CDR3 is TGTGCTAGTACCAACAGGGGTTCCGGAAACACCATATATTTT. Translation: CASTNRGSGNTIYF.

The rearrangement joins TRBV5-1 to TRBJ2-1; 10 nucleotides agree with TRBD2. CDR1 is SGHRS and CDR2 is YFSETQ in the germline V gene. CDR3 length: 15 amino acids. V shed 5 bases, J shed 1 base, and the junction held 3 bases outside the gene matches. The CDR3 nucleotides read TGCGCCAGCAGATTTAGCGGGAGGTCCTACAATGAGCAGTTCTTC. Amino acids: CASRFSGRSYNEQFF. The variable domain in full, completed from reference TRBV5-1 and TRBJ2-1, reads KAGVTQTPRYLIKTRGQQVTLSCSPISGHRSVSWYQQTPGQGLQFLFEYFSETQRNKGNFPGRFSGRQFSNSRSEMNVSTLELGDSALYLCASRFSGRSYNEQFFGPGTRLTVL.

The J gene is TRBJ1-6, the V gene TRBV10-3; the D gene is possibly TRBD1 (5 bases). CDR3 length: 13 amino acids. V was shortened by 4 bases and J by 8 bases, with 9 bases between the two germline ends. CDR1 and CDR2 (germline): ENHRY, SYGVKD. The CDR3 is CAISVLGDSPLHF. The CDR3 bases are TGTGCCATCAGTGTCCTAGGGGATTCACCCCTCCACTTT.

J is TRBJ1-1 and V is TRBV29-1; 7 nucleotides line up with TRBD1. Germline lookup yields CDR1 SQVTM and CDR2 ANQGSEA. This CDR3 region has 14 residues. The V segment lost 6 bases and the J segment 0 bases; nucleotides outside the gene matches: 7. CDR3 DNA sequence: TGCAGCGTAAGACCCGGGACAGTGAACACTGAAGCTTTCTTT. Protein sequence: CSVRPGTVNTEAFF.

The chain combines TRBV27 with TRBJ1-2, with TRBD1 matching 7 bases. J was trimmed by 6 bases and V by 5 bases; bases with no gene match: 18. Germline CDR1 reads MNHEY; CDR2 reads SMNVEV (reference sequence). CDR3 length: 17 residues. The CDR3 spells CASSPRARGLFLDGYTF. The CDR3 DNA reads TGTGCCAGCAGTCCAAGGGCGAGGGGGCTTTTCTTAGATGGCTACACCTTC.

This clone was detected ten times or more. J is TRBJ1-2 and V is TRBV14, with 7 bases lining up with TRBD1. Germline V gene sequence: CDR1 SGHDN, CDR2 FVKESK. CDR3 length equals 14 residues. Trimming removed 1 base from V and 3 bases from J; junction bases left unmatched: 2. The CDR3 nucleotides read TGTGCCAGCAGCCAAGCAGGGGGAGACTATGGCTACACCTTC. Amino acids: CASSQAGGDYGYTF. Complete variable domain (other parts from reference TRBV14 and TRBJ1-2): EAGVTQFPSHSVIEKGQTVTLRCDPISGHDNLYWYRRVMGKEIKFLLHFVKESKQDESGMPNNRFLAERTGGTYSTLKVQPAELEDSGVYFCASSQAGGDYGYTFGSGTRLTVV.

The rearrangement uses TRBV28 and TRBJ2-3, with D possibly TRBD2 on 7 matching bases. Trimming cost V 3 bases and J 4 bases, with 20 bases left between them. The CDR3 covers 17 residues. CDR1 and CDR2 (germline): MDHEN, SYDVKM. This CDR3 is CASSFLPLGGGADTQYF. The DNA for the CDR3 is TGTGCCAGCAGTTTCCTACCCCTAGGGGGGGGCGCAGATACGCAGTATTTT.

This chain joins TRBV7-2 and TRBJ1-6, with D tentatively TRBD1 (5 bases). In germline, CDR1 is SGHTA, CDR2 FQGNSA. V lost 2 bases to trimming and J lost 14 bases, with 10 bases between them. This CDR3 contains 12 residues. As DNA, the CDR3 is TGTGCCAGCAGCTTATTTCGACAGACCCTCCACTTT. Protein: CASSLFRQTLHF.

The chain joins TRBV6-5 to TRBJ2-5, with TRBD1 matching 11 bases. This CDR3 region has 15 residues. CDR1 is MNHEY, CDR2 SVGAGI, per germline. Trimming cost V 6 bases and J 5 bases; bases outside gene matches: 8. CDR3 loop: CASSRRTGGRETQYF. The CDR3 DNA sequence: TGTGCCAGCAGCAGAAGGACAGGGGGCCGGGAGACCCAGTACTTC.

The rearrangement links TRBV6-2 or TRBV6-3 to TRBJ2-3; the match to TRBD1 covers 10 bases. With 6 bases clipped from V and 2 bases from J, the junction kept 5 bases outside the gene matches. CDR3 length: 15 amino acids. The germline gives CDR1 MNHEY, CDR2 SVGEGT. This CDR3 reads CASSPGQGDTDTQYF. CDR3 nucleotides: TGTGCCAGCAGCCCAGGACAGGGGGACACAGATACGCAGTATTTT.